One sample yielded the 7 T cell receptor beta chains listed below, sequenced in a study of technical replicates of blood from a few donors (dated by TCRdb to the late 2010s). Receptor libraries were prepared by the immunoSEQ multiplex PCR assay. The table comes from immuneACCESS by way of TCRdb, which keeps in-frame sequences with V and J called. Part of the clones is missing from these tables; in studies checked, under half for an unresolved V gene and the rest for unknown reasons. This sample comprises about 80,000 clones, around 97% of them detected only once. The top ten clones comprise over 0.15% of the sample. The sample consisted of T cells isolated from PBMCs. The source of these receptors is a human donor in good health.

The chain is built from TRBV5-1 and TRBJ2-3; tentative D call: TRBD1 (7 bases). CDR1 and CDR2 from the germline V gene are SGHRS and YFSETQ. The CDR3 covers 17 residues. V gave up 2 bases and J gave up 2 bases, with 18 bases separating them. The chain's CDR3 is CASSLVAGGHPTDTQYF. DNA of the CDR3: TGCGCCAGCAGCTTAGTAGCAGGGGGGCACCCCACAGATACGCAGTATTTT.

J is TRBJ2-7 and V is TRBV4-1; 11 positions agree with TRBD2. The CDR3 has 18 residues. After removal of 4 bases from V and 1 base from J, the junction contained 12 bases not matched to a gene. Germline CDR1 and CDR2: MGHRA and YSYEKL. CDR3 nucleotides: TGCGCCAGCAGCCTCAGCCTAGCGGGAGGCCCCTCTTCCTACGAGCAGTACTTC. It specifies CASSLSLAGGPSSYEQYF.

This clone has only one observation. This chain connects TRBV19 to TRBJ2-7; 9 bases are a match to TRBD1. Per the germline V gene, CDR1 is LNHDA and CDR2 is SQIVND (reference sequence). The CDR3 loop spans 19 amino acids. V lost 4 bases to trimming and J lost 5 bases; unmatched junction nucleotides: 21. DNA of the CDR3: TGTGCCAGTAGTAGCATCTTTGACAGGGGGTCGGCACCTGGGAACGAGCAGTACTTC. It translates to CASSSIFDRGSAPGNEQYF.

The genes are TRBV20-1 and TRBJ2-7; D gene unclear. Per germline, CDR1 DFQATT and CDR2 SNEGSKA (reference sequence). The CDR3 totals 11 residues. V lost 6 bases and J lost 1, with 7 bases in between. In nucleotides, the CDR3 is TGCAGTGCCCCCGTGTCCTACGAGCAGTACTTC. Amino acids: CSAPVSYEQYF.

This clone appeared once. V and J are TRBV5-4 and TRBJ2-5; 9 nucleotides agree with TRBD1. The germline CDR1 and CDR2 sequences are SGHNT and YYREEE (reference sequence). CDR3 length equals 15 residues. V was clipped by 4 bases and J by 3 bases; unmatched bases: 7. CDR3 region: CASSKPGQGEETQYF. The CDR3, as DNA: TGTGCCAGCAGCAAACCGGGACAGGGTGAAGAGACCCAGTACTTC.

The V and J genes are TRBV2 and TRBJ1-4; D may be TRBD1 (5 bases). The germline V gene has CDR1 SNHLY and CDR2 FYNNEI. The CDR3 has 15 amino acids. V dropped 3 bases and J dropped 4 bases, with 12 bases sitting between them. The CDR3 DNA sequence: TGTGCCAGCAGTGATTGGGAGGGACTTAATGAAAAACTGTTTTTT. Its translation is CASSDWEGLNEKLFF.

V usage is TRBV5-4 and J usage is TRBJ1-1; perhaps TRBD1 as D (6 bases). This CDR3 has 15 amino acids. Trimming cost V 0 bases and J 4 bases, with 13 bases left between them. Per germline, CDR1 SGHNT and CDR2 YYREEE (reference sequence). CDR3 protein: CASSLGGGASTEAFF. CDR3 bases: TGTGCCAGCAGCTTGGGTGGGGGCGCAAGCACTGAAGCTTTCTTT.